The 7 T cell receptor beta chains below come from one sample, sequenced in a study of blood T cells in healthy people across ages. Then a second PCR, running about 7 to 11 cycles, was carried out with a sample-barcoded 5' primer and a J-beta primer mix. A single record per CDR3 protein comes from TCRdb applying MiXCR to the 5' RACE reads. The sample shows 550,000 to 600,000 distinct CDR3 sequences, around 50% of them seen only once. The sequenced material came from blood. The receptor source for this set is a man older than 75 in good health.

The chain has TRBV12-3 or TRBV12-4 and TRBJ2-3; 8 nucleotides match TRBD1. CDR3 length: 15 amino acids. The V and J ends lost 6 bases and 4 bases, in that order; junction bases with no gene match: 9. Written as DNA, the CDR3 is TGTGCCAGCAGCCGTTCAGGGGGCTCGTCAGATACGCAGTATTTT. Protein product: CASSRSGGSSDTQYF.

The chain combines TRBV5-1 with TRBJ1-1; D not certain. The CDR3 runs 15 residues. Deletions cut 4 bases from V and 2 bases from J, with 15 bases between. From germline, CDR1 is SGHRS and CDR2 YFSETQ. CDR3 in DNA: TGCGCCAGCAGCCCCCAAGAACATCAAAACACTGAAGCTTTCTTT. This codes for CASSPQEHQNTEAFF.

The chain carries TRBV29-1 and TRBJ1-2, with TRBD1 matching 7 bases. Germline-derived CDR1 and CDR2 are SQVTM and ANQGSEA. The CDR3 runs 14 residues. With V trimmed by 4 bases and J by 5 bases, 10 bases remained unmatched. The DNA for the CDR3 is TGCAGCGTTGGCCGGGACAGCTCAGGGTATGGCTACACCTTC. This gives the protein CSVGRDSSGYGYTF.

This clonotype has only a few counts. The chain carries TRBV21-1 and TRBJ1-5; the D call of TRBD1 is as the table states it, not checked on the DNA. TRBV21-1 is termed a pseudogene. This CDR3 is 15 amino acids long. CDR3 sequence: CASSSRDRLNQPQHF. CDR3 in DNA: TGTGCCAGCAGCAGCCGGGACAGACTTAATCAGCCCCAGCATTTT.

V is TRBV28 and J is TRBJ2-1; tentative D call: TRBD2 (6 bases). The germline V gene has CDR1 MDHEN and CDR2 SYDVKM. The V and J ends lost 10 bases and 7 bases respectively, with 17 bases between them. The CDR3 consists of 13 residues. CDR3 residues: CATTGTLFNEQFF. The CDR3 DNA follows: TGTGCCACCACCGGGACTCTTTTTAATGAGCAGTTCTTC.

The CDR3 here is CASSLRSSGQQDYEQYF. CDR3 DNA sequence: TGTGCCAGCAGTTTACGGTCCTCGGGACAGCAGGACTACGAGCAGTACTTC. The chain has TRBV27 and TRBJ2-7; 7 nucleotides align to TRBD1. V dropped 2 bases and J dropped 3; count of bases not matched to a gene: 13. Germline V gene sequence: CDR1 MNHEY, CDR2 SMNVEV (reference sequence). The CDR3 has 17 residues.

This chain connects TRBV4-3 to TRBJ2-7; D not resolved. V shed 0 bases and J shed 3 bases, with 9 bases lying between them. Per germline, CDR1 LGHNA and CDR2 YSLEER. This CDR3 contains 14 residues. The CDR3 DNA reads as TGCGCCAGCAGCCAAGAGCTCCTACTCTACGAGCAGTACTTC. Translating gives CASSQELLLYEQYF.